This is a list of T cell receptor beta chains from one sample in a study of OX40 agonist ivuxolimab in advanced cancers. Here immunoSEQ multiplex PCR was the method, and the copy in TCRdb shows in-frame clones only, minus some. The data contain over 55,000 clones, 80% of them seen just once; the ten biggest clones take up approximately 8%. Source: CD4+ or CD8+ T cells sorted from blood, taken in a trial of the OX40 agonist ivuxolimab. The receptors were sampled from an adult with an advanced solid tumor such as melanoma, head and neck, liver or kidney cancer. The CDR3 runs from the conserved cysteine through the conserved F or W. The order of the fields is CDR3 DNA, CDR3 protein, clone size, V gene, D gene, J gene. The D gene is left open where the match is weak. Not every row has a clone size; where given, it reads once, few, many or a size class.

CDR3 DNA: TGTGCCAGCAGTGGCAGGGCGGCTAGCGGTATTCAAGAGACCCAGTACTTC
CDR3 protein: CASSGRAASGIQETQYF
clone size: few
V gene: TRBV27
D gene: TRBD2
J gene: TRBJ2-5

CDR3 DNA: TGTGCCAGCAGTTACAGGGGTTCTGGGGCCAACGTCCTGACTTTC
CDR3 protein: CASSYRGSGANVLTF
clone size: -
V gene: TRBV6-5
D gene: -
J gene: TRBJ2-6

CDR3 DNA: TGCGCCAGCAGCTTGGAGGTCTTAGATACGCAGTATTTT
CDR3 protein: CASSLEVLDTQYF
clone size: once
V gene: TRBV5-1
D gene: -
J gene: TRBJ2-3

CDR3 DNA: TGTGCTAGTGGTCCCTCACAGCGACCAGATACGCAGTATTTT
CDR3 protein: CASGPSQRPDTQYF
clone size: -
V gene: TRBV12-5
D gene: -
J gene: TRBJ2-3

CDR3 DNA: TGTGCCATCAGGGCTAGCGGGAGCACAGATACGCAGTATTTT
CDR3 protein: CAIRASGSTDTQYF
clone size: -
V gene: TRBV10-3
D gene: TRBD2
J gene: TRBJ2-3

CDR3 DNA: TGTGCCAGCGGGAGACTAGCGGAAAGATACAATGAGCAGTTCTTC
CDR3 protein: CASGRLAERYNEQFF
clone size: once
V gene: TRBV27
D gene: TRBD2
J gene: TRBJ2-1

CDR3 DNA: TGTGCCAGTGCGCGATTAGCAACCGGGACAGCGAGCTCTGGGGCCAACGTCCTGACTTTC
CDR3 protein: CASARLATGTASSGANVLTF
clone size: -
V gene: TRBV19
D gene: TRBD1
J gene: TRBJ2-6

CDR3 DNA: TGTGCCAGCAGTTGGCAGCCGAACCCATCTTCAGATACGCAGTATTTT
CDR3 protein: CASSWQPNPSSDTQYF
clone size: once
V gene: TRBV13
D gene: -
J gene: TRBJ2-3

CDR3 DNA: TGTGCCAGCTCACCCGTGTCCCGCGGTAACTATGGCTACACCTTC
CDR3 protein: CASSPVSRGNYGYTF
clone size: -
V gene: TRBV18
D gene: -
J gene: TRBJ1-2

CDR3 DNA: TGCGCCAGCAGCGTCCGCCGAGCTAGCGGGGGGGAATCCTACGAGCAGTACTTC
CDR3 protein: CASSVRRASGGESYEQYF
clone size: -
V gene: TRBV5-1
D gene: TRBD2
J gene: TRBJ2-7

CDR3 DNA: TGCGCCAGCAGCTTACCACACGGGTCCTACAATGAGCAGTTCTTC
CDR3 protein: CASSLPHGSYNEQFF
clone size: once
V gene: TRBV5-1
D gene: -
J gene: TRBJ2-1

CDR3 DNA: TGCGCCAGCAGCTTGTCAGCGACTAAGGAAAAACTGTTTTTT
CDR3 protein: CASSLSATKEKLFF
clone size: -
V gene: TRBV5-1
D gene: -
J gene: TRBJ1-4

CDR3 DNA: TGTGCCAGTAGTAGTCTACAGGGGGCTCGCCATGAAAAACTGTTTTTT
CDR3 protein: CASSSLQGARHEKLFF
clone size: -
V gene: TRBV19
D gene: TRBD1
J gene: TRBJ1-4

CDR3 DNA: TGTGCCAGCAGCTTAGTGGCGTATGGGGCCAAAAACATTCAGTACTTC
CDR3 protein: CASSLVAYGAKNIQYF
clone size: -
V gene: TRBV11-2
D gene: -
J gene: TRBJ2-4

CDR3 DNA: TGTGCCAGCAGCTCCCGGGTAGCAGGGAACACTGAAGCTTTCTTT
CDR3 protein: CASSSRVAGNTEAFF
clone size: -
V gene: TRBV13
D gene: -
J gene: TRBJ1-1

CDR3 DNA: TGTGCCAGCAGCCAACGACTAGCGGGAATAGGGGATGAGCAGTTCTTC
CDR3 protein: CASSQRLAGIGDEQFF
clone size: -
V gene: TRBV4-2
D gene: TRBD2
J gene: TRBJ2-1

CDR3 DNA: TGTGCCAGCAGCTTGGAAGGGTCGCGTTATAGCACAGATACGCAGTATTTT
CDR3 protein: CASSLEGSRYSTDTQYF
clone size: -
V gene: TRBV5-6
D gene: -
J gene: TRBJ2-3

CDR3 DNA: TGTGCCAGCAGTTACACTCCCACCGAGCAGTACTTC
CDR3 protein: CASSYTPTEQYF
clone size: -
V gene: TRBV6-5
D gene: -
J gene: TRBJ2-7

CDR3 DNA: TGTGCCAGCACCAGAGGACGATACAATGAGCAGTTCTTC
CDR3 protein: CASTRGRYNEQFF
clone size: -
V gene: TRBV2
D gene: -
J gene: TRBJ2-1

CDR3 DNA: TGTGCCAGCAGGAGGAACACTGAAGCTTTCTTT
CDR3 protein: CASRRNTEAFF
clone size: -
V gene: TRBV27
D gene: -
J gene: TRBJ1-1